The source of this TCR beta chain is a study of blood T cell repertoires in COVID-19. Looking at the study overall: Sample material is recorded as cDNA or gDNA derived from T cells, B-cell-depleted T cells, or PBMCs.

With 3 bases removed from V and 1 base from J, the gap between germline ends came to 7 bases. This CDR3 contains 13 residues. Germline CDR1 reads SGDLS; CDR2 reads YYNGEE. Per the original data handling: Amplifying reference gene primers gave estimates of nucleated cell counts. This table comes from immunoSEQ multiplex PCR, and its TCRdb copy is limited to in-frame clones, with some not included. That table supplies the V and J calls and clone size; D and trimming were determined from the DNA. The repertoire has about 20,000 clones, about 85% of them found once; the top ten carry around 30%. The chain combines TRBV9 with TRBJ2-5; the D gene is possibly TRBD1 (5 bases). The source material was peripheral blood. This clonotype originated in a human donor with active COVID-19. The donor label of this sample is uncertain. CDR3 in amino acids: CASSEGPQETQYF. CDR3 nucleotide sequence: TGTGCCAGCAGCGAGGGGCCCCAAGAGACCCAGTACTTC.